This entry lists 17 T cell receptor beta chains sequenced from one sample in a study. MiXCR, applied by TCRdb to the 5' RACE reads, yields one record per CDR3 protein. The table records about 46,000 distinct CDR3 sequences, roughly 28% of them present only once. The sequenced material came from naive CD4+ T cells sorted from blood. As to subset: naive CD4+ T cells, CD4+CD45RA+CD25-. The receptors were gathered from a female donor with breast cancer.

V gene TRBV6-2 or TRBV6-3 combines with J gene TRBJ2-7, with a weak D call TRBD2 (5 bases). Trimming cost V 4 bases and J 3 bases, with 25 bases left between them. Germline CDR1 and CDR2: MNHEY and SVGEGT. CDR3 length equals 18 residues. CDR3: CASSCGSDSVYYSYEQYF. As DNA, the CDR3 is TGTGCCAGCAGTTGTGGGAGCGATTCAGTTTATTACAGCTACGAGCAGTACTTC.

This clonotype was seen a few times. CDR3 amino acids: CASSTRTYTDTQYF. CDR3 DNA: TGTGCCAGCAGCACACGGACTTACACAGATACGCAGTATTTT. The chain employs TRBV9 and TRBJ2-3; TRBD2 might be the D (5 bases). Trimming took off 4 bases at V and 2 bases at J, with 11 bases between the two ends. CDR3 length equals 14 residues. Germline V gene data show CDR1 as SGDLS and CDR2 as YYNGEE. Supplemented by reference TRBV9 and TRBJ2-3, the full variable domain reads DSGVTQTPKHLITATGQRVTLRCSPRSGDLSVYWYQQSLDQGLQFLIQYYNGEERAKGNILERFSAQQFPDLHSELNLSSLELGDSALYFCASSTRTYTDTQYFGPGTRLTVL.

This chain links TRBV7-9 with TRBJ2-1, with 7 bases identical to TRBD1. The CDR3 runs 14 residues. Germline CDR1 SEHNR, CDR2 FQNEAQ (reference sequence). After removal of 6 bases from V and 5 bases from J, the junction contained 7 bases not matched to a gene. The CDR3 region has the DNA TGTGCCAGCAGTTCATGGACAGGCCACAATGAGCAGTTCTTC. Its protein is CASSSWTGHNEQFF. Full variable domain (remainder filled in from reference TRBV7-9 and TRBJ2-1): DTGVSQNPRHKITKRGQNVTFRCDPISEHNRLYWYRQTLGQGPEFLTYFQNEAQLEKSRLLSDRFSAERPKGSFSTLEIQRTEQGDSAMYLCASSSWTGHNEQFFGPGTRLTVL.

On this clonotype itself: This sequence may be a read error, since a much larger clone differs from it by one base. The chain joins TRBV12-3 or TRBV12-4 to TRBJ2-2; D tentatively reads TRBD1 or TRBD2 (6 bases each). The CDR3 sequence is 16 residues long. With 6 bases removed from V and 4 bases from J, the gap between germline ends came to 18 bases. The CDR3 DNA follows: TGTGCCAGCAGCCGAGGGGGGTCGCGTGGCACCGGGGAGCTGTTTTTT. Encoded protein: CASSRGGSRGTGELFF.

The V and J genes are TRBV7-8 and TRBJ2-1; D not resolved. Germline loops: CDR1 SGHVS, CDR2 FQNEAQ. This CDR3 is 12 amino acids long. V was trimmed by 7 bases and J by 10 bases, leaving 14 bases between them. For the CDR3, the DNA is TGTGCCAGCACCGGACGGTCTTGGGAGCAGTTCTTC. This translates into CASTGRSWEQFF.

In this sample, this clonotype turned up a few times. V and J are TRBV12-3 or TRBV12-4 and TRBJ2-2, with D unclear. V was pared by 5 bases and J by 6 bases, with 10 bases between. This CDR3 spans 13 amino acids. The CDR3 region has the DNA TGTGCCAGCAGTCCCCTTGGGGCCGGGGAGCTGTTTTTT. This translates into CASSPLGAGELFF.

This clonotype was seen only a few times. Here the CDR3 reads CASSYTPPYVYEQYF. The CDR3 region has the DNA TGTGCCAGCAGTTACACGCCGCCTTACGTCTACGAGCAGTACTTC. This sequence joins TRBV6-5 and TRBJ2-7; D unclear. Trimming shortened V by 2 bases and J by 3 bases, and 14 bases separated the two germline ends. Germline-derived CDR1 and CDR2 are MNHEY and SVGAGI. The CDR3 length is 15 residues.

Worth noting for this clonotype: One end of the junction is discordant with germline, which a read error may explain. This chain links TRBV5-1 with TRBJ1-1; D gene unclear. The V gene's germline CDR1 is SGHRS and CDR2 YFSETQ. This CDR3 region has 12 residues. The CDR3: CVSGDTNTEAFF. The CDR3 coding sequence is TGCGTCAGCGGGGATACGAACACTGAAGCTTTCTTT.

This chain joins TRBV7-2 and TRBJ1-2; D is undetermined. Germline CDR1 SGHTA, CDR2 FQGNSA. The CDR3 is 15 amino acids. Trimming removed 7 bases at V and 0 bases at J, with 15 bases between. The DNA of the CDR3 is TGTGCCAGCACTAGCACCAGGAAGCCTAACTATGGCTACACCTTC. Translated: CASTSTRKPNYGYTF.

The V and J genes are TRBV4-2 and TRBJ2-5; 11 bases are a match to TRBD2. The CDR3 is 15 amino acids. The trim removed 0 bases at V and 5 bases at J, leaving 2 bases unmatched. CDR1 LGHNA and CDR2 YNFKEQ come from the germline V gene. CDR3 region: CASSQDSGGAETQYF. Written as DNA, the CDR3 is TGTGCCAGCAGCCAAGATAGCGGGGGGGCGGAGACCCAGTACTTC.

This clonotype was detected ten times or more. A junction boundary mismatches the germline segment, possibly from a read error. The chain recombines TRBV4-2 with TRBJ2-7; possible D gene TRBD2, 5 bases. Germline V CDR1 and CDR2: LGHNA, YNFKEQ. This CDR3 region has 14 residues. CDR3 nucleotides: TGTGCCAGCAGCCAAGATTGGAGCTTGGGAGCTACTAGGTTC. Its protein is CASSQDWSLGATRF.

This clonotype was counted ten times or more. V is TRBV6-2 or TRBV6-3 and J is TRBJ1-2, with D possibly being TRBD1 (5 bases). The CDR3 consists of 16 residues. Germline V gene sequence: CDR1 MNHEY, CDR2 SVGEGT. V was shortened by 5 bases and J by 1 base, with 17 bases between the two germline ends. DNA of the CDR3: TGTGCCAGCAGTACAAAAACAGGACCTTTTAACTATGGCTACACCTTC. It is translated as CASSTKTGPFNYGYTF.

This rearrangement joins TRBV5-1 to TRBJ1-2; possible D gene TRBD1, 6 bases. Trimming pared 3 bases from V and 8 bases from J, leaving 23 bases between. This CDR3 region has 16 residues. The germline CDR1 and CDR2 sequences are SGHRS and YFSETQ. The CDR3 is CASSSGQSAPGLGYTF. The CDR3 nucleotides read TGCGCCAGCAGCTCCGGACAGTCCGCCCCGGGTTTGGGCTACACCTTC.

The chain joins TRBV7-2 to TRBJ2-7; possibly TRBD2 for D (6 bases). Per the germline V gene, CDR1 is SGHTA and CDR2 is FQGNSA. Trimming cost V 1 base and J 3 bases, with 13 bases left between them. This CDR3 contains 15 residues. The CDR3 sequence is CASSLGVAADYEQYF. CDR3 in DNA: TGTGCCAGCAGCTTAGGGGTAGCGGCTGACTACGAGCAGTACTTC.

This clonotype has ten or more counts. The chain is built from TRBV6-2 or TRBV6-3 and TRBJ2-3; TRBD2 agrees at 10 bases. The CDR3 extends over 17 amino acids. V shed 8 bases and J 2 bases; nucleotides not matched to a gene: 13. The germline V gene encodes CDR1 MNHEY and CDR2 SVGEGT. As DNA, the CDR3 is TGTGCCAGCGCGGGTCGGTCAACTAGCGGGACCACAGATACGCAGTATTTT. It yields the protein CASAGRSTSGTTDTQYF.

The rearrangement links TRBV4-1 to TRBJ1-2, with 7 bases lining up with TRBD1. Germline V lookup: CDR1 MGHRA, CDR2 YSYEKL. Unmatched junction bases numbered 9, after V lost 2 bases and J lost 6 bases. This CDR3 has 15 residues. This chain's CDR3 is CASSQMGRGRDGYTF. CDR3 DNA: TGCGCCAGCAGCCAAATGGGAAGGGGGCGCGATGGCTACACCTTC.

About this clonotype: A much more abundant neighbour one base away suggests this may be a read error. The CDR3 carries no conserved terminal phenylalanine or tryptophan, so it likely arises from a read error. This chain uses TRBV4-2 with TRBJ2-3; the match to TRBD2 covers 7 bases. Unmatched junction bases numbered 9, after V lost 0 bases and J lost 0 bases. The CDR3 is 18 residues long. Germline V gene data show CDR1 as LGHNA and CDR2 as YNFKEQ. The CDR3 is CASSQDRPSGYSTDTQYL. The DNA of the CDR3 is TGTGCCAGCAGCCAAGATCGCCCTAGCGGTTATAGCACAGATACGCAGTATCTT.